This TCR beta chain was captured in a study of tumor and adjacent non-tumor tissue in lung cancer. A remark on this clonotype: No antigen is known for it. Germline and junction disagree at one end, which may indicate a read error.

This CDR3 has 19 residues. The germline CDR1 and CDR2 sequences are DFQATT and SNEGSKA (reference sequence). Study results and caveats: Significantly higher TCR diversity was found in tumor than normal lung. Patients with more diverse tumor TCRs had worse survival.

The library came from three nested PCR rounds adapted from ARM-PCR protocols. Each CDR3 protein gets one entry after TCRdb re-called the multiplex PCR reads with MiXCR. The data contain 90,000 to 100,000 distinct CDR3 sequences, about 80% of them singletons. No cell sorting was done before RNA was extracted from the tissue. The normal lung tissue was taken more than 3 cm from the tumor edge. Newly diagnosed lung cancer patients had thoracic surgery in China, August–November 2014, without prior chemotherapy. This receptor was identified in a man aged 55-75 years with small cell lung cancer. Source material: distant non-tumor lung tissue. The chain couples TRBV20-1 to TRBJ1-5; perhaps TRBD1 as D (5 bases). The CDR3 region is CNARDWVPGHGGSQQPQHF. In DNA, the CDR3 is TGCAATGCTAGAGATTGGGTCCCCGGACATGGCGGATCGCAGCAGCCCCAGCATTTT.